This T cell receptor beta chain was recovered during a study of blood T cell repertoires in COVID-19. Across the whole study: COVID-19 samples from acute and convalescent phases originated in the United States, Italy and Spain.

Generated by immunoSEQ multiplex PCR, the TCRdb table keeps only in-frame clones and is missing some. The sample lists 490,000 or so clones, roughly 90% occurring once. V shed 4 bases, J shed 3 bases, and the junction held 8 bases outside the gene matches. The germline V gene encodes CDR1 SGDLS and CDR2 YYNGEE. This CDR3 contains 15 residues. This clonotype was obtained from a woman in her forties who had recovered from COVID-19. V and J are TRBV9 and TRBJ1-1, with 8 positions matching TRBD1. Specimen: PBMCs or T cells enriched from blood (not recorded which). CDR3 coding DNA: TGTGCCAGCAGCCGAAGACAGGGGCGCGACACTGAAGCTTTCTTT. Its translation: CASSRRQGRDTEAFF.